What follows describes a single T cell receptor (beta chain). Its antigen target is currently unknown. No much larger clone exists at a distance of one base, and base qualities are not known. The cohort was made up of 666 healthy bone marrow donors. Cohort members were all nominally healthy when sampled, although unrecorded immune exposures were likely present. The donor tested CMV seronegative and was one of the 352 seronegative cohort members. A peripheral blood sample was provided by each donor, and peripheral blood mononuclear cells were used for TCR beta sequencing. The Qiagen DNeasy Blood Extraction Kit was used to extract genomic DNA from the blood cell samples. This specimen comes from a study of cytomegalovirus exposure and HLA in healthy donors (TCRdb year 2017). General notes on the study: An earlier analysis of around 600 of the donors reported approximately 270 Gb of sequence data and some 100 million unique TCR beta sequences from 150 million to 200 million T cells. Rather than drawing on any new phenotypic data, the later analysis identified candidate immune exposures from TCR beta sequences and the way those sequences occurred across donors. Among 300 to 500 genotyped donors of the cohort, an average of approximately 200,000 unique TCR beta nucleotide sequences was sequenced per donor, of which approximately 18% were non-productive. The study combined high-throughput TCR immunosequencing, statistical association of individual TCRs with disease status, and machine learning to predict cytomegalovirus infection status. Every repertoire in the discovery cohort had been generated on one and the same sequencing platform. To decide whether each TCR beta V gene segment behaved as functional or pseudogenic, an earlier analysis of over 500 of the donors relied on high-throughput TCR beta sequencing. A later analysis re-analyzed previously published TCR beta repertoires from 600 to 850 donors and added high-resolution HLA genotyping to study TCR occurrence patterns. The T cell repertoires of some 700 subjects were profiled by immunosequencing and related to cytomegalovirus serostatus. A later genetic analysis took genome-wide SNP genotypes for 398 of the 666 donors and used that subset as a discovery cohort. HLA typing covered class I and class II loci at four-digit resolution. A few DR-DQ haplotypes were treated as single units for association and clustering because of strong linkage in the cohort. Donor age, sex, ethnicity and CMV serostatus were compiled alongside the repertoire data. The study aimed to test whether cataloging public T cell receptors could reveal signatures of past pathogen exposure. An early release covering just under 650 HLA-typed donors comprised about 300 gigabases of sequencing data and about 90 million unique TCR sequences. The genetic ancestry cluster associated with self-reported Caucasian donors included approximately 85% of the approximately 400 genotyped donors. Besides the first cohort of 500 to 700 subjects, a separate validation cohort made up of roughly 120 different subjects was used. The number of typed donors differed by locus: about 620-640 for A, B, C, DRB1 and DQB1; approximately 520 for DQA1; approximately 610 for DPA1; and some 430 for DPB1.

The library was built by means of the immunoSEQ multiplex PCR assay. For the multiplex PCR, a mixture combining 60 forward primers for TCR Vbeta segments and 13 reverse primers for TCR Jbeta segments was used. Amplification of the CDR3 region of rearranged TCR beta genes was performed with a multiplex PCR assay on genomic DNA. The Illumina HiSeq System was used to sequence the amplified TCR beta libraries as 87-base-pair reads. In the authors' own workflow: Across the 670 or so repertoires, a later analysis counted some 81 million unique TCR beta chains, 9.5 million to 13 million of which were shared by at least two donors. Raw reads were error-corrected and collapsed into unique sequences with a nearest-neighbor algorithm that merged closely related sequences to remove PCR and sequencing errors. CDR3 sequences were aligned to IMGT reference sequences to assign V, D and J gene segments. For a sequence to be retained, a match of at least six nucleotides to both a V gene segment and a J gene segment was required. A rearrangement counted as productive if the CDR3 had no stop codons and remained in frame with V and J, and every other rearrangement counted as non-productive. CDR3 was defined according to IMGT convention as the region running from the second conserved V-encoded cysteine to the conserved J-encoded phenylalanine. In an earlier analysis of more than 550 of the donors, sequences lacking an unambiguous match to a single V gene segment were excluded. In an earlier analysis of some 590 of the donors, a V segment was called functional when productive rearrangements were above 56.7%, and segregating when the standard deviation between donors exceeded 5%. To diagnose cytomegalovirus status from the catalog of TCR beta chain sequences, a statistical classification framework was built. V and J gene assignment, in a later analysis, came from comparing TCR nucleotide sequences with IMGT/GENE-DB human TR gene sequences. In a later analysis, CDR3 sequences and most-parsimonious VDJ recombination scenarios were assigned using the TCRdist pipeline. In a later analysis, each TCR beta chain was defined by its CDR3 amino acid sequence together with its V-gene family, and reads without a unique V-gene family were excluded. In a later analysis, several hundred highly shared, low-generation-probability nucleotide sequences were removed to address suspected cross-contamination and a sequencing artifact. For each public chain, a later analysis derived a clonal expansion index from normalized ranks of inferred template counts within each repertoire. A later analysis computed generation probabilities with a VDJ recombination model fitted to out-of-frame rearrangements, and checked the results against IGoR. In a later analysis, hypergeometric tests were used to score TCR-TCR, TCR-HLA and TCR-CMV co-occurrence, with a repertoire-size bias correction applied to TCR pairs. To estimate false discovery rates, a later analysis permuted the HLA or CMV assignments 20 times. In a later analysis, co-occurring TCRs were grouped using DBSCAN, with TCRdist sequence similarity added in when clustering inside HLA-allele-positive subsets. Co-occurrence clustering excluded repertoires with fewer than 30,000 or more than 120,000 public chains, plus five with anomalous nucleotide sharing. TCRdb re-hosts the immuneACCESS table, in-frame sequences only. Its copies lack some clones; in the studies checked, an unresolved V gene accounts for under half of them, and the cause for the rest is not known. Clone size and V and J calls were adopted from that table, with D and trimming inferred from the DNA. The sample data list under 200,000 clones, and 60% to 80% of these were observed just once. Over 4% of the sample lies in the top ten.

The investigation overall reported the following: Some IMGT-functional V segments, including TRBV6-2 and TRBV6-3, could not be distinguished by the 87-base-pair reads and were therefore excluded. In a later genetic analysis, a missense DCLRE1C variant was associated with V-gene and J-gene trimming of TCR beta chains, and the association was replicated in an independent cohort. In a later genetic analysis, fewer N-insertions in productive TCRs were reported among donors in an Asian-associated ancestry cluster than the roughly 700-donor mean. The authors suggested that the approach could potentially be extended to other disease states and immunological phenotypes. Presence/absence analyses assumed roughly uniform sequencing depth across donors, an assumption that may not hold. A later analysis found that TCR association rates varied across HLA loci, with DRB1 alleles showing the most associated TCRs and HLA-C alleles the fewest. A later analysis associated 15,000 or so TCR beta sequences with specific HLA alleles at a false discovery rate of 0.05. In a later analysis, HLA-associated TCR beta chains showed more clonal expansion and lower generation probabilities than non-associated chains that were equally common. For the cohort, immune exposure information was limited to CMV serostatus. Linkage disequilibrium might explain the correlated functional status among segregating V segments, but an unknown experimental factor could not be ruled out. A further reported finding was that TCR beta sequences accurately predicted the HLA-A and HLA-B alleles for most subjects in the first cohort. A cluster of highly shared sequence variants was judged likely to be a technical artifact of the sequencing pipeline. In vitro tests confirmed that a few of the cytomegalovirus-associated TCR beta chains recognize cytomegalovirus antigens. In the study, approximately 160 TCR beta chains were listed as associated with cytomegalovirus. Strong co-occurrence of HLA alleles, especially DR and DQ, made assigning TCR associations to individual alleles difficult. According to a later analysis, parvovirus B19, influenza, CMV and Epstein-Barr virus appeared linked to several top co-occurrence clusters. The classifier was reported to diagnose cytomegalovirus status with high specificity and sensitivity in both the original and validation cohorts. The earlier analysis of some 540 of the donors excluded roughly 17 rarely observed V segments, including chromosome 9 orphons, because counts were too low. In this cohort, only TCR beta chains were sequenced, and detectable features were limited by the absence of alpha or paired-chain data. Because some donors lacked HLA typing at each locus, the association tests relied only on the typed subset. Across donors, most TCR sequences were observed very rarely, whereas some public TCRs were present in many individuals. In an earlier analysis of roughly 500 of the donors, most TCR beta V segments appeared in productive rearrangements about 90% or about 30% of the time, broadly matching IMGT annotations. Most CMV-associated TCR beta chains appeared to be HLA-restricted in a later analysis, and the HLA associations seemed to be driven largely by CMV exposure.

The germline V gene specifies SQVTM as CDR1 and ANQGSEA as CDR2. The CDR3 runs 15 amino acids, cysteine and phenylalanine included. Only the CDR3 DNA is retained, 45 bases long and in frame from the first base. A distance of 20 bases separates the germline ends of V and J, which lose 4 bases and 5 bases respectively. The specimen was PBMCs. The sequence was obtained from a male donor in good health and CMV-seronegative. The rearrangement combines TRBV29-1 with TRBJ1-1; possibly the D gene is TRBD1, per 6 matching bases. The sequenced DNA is TGCAGCGTTGTCTACTCCACTACAGGGAGAACTGAAGCTTTCTTT. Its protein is CSVVYSTTGRTEAFF.